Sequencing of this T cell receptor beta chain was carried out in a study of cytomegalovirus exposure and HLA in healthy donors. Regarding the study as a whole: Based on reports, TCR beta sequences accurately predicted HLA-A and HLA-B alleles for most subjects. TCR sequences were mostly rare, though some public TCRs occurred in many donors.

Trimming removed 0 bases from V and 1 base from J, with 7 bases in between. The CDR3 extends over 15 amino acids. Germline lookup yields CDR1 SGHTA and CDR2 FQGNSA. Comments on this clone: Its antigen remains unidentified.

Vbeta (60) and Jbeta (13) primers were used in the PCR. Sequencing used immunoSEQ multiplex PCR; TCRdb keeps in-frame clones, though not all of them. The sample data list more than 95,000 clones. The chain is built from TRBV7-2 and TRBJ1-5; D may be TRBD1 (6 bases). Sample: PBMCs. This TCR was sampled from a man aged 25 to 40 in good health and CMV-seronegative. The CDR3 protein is CASSLAGASNQPQHF. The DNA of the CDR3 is TGTGCCAGCAGCTTAGCGGGGGCGAGCAATCAGCCCCAGCATTTT. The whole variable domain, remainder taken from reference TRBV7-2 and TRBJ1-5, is GAGVSQSPSNKVTEKGKDVELRCDPISGHTALYWYRQSLGQGLEFLIYFQGNSAPDKSGLPSDRFSAERTGGSVSTLTIQRTQQEDSAVYLCASSLAGASNQPQHFGDGTRLSIL.